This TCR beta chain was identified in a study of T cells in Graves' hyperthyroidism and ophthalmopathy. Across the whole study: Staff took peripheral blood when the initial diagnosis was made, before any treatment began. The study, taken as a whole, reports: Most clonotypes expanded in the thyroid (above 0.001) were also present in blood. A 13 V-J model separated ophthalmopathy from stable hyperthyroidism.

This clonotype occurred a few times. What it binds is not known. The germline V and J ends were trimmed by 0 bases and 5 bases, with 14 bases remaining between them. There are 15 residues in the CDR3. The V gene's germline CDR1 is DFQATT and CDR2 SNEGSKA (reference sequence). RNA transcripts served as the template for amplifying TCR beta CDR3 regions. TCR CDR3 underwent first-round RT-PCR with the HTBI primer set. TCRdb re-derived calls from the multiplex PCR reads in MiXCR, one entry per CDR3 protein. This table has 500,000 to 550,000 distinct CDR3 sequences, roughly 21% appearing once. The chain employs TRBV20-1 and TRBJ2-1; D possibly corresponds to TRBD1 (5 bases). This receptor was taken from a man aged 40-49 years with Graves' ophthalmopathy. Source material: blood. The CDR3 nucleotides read TGCAGTGCTAGAGATATAGGACACCTTAACAATGAGCAGTTCTTC. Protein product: CSARDIGHLNNEQFF.